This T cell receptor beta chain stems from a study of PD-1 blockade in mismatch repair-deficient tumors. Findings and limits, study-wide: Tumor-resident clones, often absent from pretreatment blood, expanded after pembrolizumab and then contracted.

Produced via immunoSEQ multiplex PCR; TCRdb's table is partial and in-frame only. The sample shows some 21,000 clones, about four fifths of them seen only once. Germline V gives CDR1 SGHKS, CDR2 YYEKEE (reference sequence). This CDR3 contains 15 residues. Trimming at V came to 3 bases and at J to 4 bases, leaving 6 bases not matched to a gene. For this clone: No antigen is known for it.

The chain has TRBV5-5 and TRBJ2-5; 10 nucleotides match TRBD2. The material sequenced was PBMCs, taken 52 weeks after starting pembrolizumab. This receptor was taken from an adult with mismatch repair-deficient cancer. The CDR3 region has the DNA TGTGCCAGCAGCTCATTAGCGGGAGGCGGAGAGACCCAGTACTTC. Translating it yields CASSSLAGGGETQYF.